This T cell receptor beta chain comes out of a study of graft-versus-host responses after intestinal transplantation. Study-wide background: Following induction with anti-thymocyte globulin, all recipients were given tacrolimus and steroids for 2 to 4 years. General observations from the study: Across patients carrying graft-donor T cell macrochimerism, allografts held high graft-versus-host to host-versus-graft clonal ratios. Peak levels of circulating GvH clones tracked with early post-transplant HvG declines.

Using immunoSEQ multiplex PCR, the repertoire was profiled, and TCRdb retains in-frame clones only, with some absent. The data hold tens of thousands of clones, with roughly 88% observed a single time. Details on this clone: Its antigen is not identified.

The trim removed 7 bases at V and 2 bases at J, leaving 4 bases unmatched. The CDR3 runs to 14 residues. Germline assignment: CDR1 MNHNS and CDR2 SASEGT. V and J are TRBV6-1 and TRBJ1-1, with TRBD1 identical over 10 bases. This TCR was recovered from a human donor who received an intestinal transplant. The sequencing used unstimulated CD4+ T cells sorted from spleen or lymph node cells, collected before intestinal transplant. The DNA of the CDR3 is TGTGCCAGCACCCGACAGGGGGCAAACACTGAAGCTTTCTTT. Amino acid sequence: CASTRQGANTEAFF.